This TCR beta chain was captured by sequencing in a study of T-cell reconstitution after alpha-beta-depleted transplantation in children. Preparation of the TCRbeta library was carried out with unique molecular identifiers. TCRdb analysed the PCR reads with MiXCR anew, one entry per CDR3 protein. Of about 130,000 distinct CDR3 sequences listed, roughly 9% are singletons. The CDR3 extends over 15 amino acids. The V end was cut by 2 bases, the J end by 1 base, with 15 bases between. Germline-derived CDR1 and CDR2 are GTSNPN and SVGIG (reference sequence). The specimen was PBMCs, mostly from graft donor cells, collected 180 days after TCRalphabeta/CD19-depleted stem cell transplant. The chain recombines TRBV30 with TRBJ2-7; the D gene is possibly TRBD2 (5 bases). The source of this sequence is a girl under three years old who had a stem cell transplant for combined immunodeficiency, so the T cells may come from the graft donor. The CDR3 protein is CAWSQEEASSYEQYF. CDR3 sequence (DNA): TGTGCCTGGAGTCAAGAGGAGGCTAGTTCCTACGAGCAGTACTTC.